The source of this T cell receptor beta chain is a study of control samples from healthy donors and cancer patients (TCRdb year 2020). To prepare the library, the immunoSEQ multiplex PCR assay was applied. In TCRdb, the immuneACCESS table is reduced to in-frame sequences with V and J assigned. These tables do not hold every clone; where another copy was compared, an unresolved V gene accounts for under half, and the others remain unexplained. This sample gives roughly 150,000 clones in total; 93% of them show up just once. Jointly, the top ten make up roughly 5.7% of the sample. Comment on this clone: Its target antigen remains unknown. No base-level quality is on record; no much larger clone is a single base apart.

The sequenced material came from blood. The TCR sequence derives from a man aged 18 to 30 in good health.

The CDR3 is CASSLAHYLEGGPYEQYF. The bases read TGTGCCAGCAGCTTGGCCCACTATCTTGAGGGAGGGCCCTACGAGCAGTACTTC. This receptor chain uses TRBV5-6 and TRBJ2-7, with 7 junctional bases fitting TRBD2. The CDR1 and CDR2 encoded by the germline V gene are SGHDT and YYEEEE. Compared with germline, V lacks 0 bases and J lacks 2 bases; bases without a gene match: 14. The CDR3 runs 18 amino acids, cysteine and phenylalanine included. The retained sequence is limited to the CDR3, 54 bases, with the frame set at the first base. The reference TRBV5-6 and TRBJ2-7 proteins fill in what lies around the CDR3, so the full variable domain reads DAGVTQSPTHLIKTRGQQVTLRCSPKSGHDTVSWYQQALGQGPQFIFQYYEEEERQRGNFPDRFSGHQFPNYSSELNVNALLLGDSALYLCASSLAHYLEGGPYEQYFGPGTRLTVT.